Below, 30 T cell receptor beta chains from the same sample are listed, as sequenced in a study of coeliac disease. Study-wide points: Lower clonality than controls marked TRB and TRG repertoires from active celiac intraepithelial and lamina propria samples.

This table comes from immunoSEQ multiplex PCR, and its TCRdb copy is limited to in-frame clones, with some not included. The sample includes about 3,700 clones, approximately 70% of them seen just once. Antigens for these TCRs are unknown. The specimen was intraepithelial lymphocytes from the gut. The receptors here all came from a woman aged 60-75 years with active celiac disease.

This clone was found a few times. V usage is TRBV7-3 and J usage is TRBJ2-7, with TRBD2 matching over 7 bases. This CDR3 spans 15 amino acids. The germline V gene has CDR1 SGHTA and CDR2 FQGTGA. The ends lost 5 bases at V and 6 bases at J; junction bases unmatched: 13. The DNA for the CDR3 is TGTGCCAGCAGCCCCTTATCCGCGGGAGTGAGCGAGCAGTACTTC. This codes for CASSPLSAGVSEQYF. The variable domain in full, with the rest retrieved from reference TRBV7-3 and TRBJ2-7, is GAGVSQTPSNKVTEKGKYVELRCDPISGHTALYWYRQSLGQGPEFLIYFQGTGAADDSGLPNDRFFAVRPEGSVSTLKIQRTERGDSAVYLCASSPLSAGVSEQYFGPGTRLTVT.

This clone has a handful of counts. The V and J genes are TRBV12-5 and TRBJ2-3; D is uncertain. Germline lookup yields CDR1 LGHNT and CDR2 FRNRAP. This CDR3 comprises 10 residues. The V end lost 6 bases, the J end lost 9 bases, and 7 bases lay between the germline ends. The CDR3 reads CASGSQTQYF. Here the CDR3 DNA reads TGTGCTAGTGGATCCCAAACGCAGTATTTT.

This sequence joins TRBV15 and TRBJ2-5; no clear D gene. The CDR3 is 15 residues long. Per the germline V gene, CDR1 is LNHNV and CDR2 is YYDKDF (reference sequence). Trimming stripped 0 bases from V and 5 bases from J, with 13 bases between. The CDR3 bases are TGTGCCACCAGCAGAGATCGCCCGGAGAGGGAGACCCAGTACTTC. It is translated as CATSRDRPERETQYF.

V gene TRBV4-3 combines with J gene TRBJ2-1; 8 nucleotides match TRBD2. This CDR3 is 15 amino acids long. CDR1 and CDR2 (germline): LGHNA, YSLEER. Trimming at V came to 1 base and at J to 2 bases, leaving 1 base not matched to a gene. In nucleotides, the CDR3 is TGCGCCAGCAGCCAAGCAGCGGGGGCCTACAATGAGCAGTTCTTC. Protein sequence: CASSQAAGAYNEQFF.

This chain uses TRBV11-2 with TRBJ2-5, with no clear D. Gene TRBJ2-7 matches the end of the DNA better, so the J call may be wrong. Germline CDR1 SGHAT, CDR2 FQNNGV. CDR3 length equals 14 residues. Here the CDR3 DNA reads TGTGCCAGCAGCCATAATCCTGGGGCCTACGAGCAGTACTTC. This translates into CASSHNPGAYEQYF.

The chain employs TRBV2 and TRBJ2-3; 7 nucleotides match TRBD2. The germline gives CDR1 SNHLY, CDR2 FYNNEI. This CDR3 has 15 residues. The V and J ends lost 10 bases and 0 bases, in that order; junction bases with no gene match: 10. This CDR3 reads CATATSKTSTDTQYF. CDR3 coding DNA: TGTGCCACCGCGACTAGCAAAACTAGCACAGATACGCAGTATTTT.

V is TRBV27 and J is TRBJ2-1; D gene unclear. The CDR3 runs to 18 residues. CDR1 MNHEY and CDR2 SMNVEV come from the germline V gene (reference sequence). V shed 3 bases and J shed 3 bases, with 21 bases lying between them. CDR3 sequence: CASSFLVPTIPLYNEQFF. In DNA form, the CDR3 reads TGTGCCAGCAGTTTTTTGGTCCCCACTATTCCCCTCTACAATGAGCAGTTCTTC.

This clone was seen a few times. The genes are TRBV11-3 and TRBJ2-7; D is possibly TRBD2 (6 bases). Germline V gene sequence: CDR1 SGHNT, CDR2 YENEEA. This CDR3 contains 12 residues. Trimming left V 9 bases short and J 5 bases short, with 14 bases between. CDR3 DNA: TGTGCCAGTCGATTTGGCGGGAACGAGCAGTACTTC. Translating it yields CASRFGGNEQYF.

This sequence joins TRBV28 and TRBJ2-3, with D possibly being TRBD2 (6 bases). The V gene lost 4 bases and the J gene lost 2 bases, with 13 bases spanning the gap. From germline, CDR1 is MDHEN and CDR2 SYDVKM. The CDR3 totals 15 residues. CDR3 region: CASSYSSGSTDTQYF. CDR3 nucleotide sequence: TGTGCCAGCAGTTACAGTAGCGGTTCCACAGATACGCAGTATTTT.

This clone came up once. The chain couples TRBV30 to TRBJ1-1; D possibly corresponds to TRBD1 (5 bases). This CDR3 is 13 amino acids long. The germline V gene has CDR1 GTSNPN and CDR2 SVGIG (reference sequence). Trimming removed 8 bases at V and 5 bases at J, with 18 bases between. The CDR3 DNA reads TGTGCCGGGAACCAAGGGGATCGGACTGAAGCTTTCTTT. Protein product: CAGNQGDRTEAFF.

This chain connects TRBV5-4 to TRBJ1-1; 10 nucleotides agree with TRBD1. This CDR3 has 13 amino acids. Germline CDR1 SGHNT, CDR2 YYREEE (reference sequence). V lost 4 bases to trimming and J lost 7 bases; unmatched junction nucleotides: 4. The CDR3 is CASSADRGGEAFF. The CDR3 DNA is TGTGCCAGCAGCGCGGACAGGGGGGGTGAAGCTTTCTTT.

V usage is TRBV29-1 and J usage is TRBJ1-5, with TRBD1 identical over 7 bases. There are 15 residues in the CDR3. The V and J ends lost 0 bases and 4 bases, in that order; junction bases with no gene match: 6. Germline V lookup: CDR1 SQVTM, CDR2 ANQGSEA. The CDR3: CSVEDGRGENQPQHF. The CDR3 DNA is TGCAGCGTTGAAGATGGCAGGGGGGAAAATCAGCCCCAGCATTTT.

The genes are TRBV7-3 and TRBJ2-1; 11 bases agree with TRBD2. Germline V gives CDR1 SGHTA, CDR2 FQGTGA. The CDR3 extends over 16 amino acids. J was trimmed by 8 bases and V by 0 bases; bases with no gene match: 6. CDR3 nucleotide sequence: TGTGCCAGCAGCTTAACAGGTAGCGGGAGGGCCGATGAGCAGTTCTTC. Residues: CASSLTGSGRADEQFF.

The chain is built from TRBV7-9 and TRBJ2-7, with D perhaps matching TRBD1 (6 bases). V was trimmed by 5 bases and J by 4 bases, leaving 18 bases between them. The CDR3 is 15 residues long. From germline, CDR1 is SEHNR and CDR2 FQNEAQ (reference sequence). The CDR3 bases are TGTGCCAGCAGCCCTCGATGGACAGACCCATACGAGCAGTACTTC. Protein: CASSPRWTDPYEQYF.

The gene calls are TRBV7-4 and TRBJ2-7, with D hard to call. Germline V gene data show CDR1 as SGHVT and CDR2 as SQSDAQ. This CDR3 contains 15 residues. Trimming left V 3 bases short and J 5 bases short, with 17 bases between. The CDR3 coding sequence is TGTGCCAGCAGCTTTTGGAGTAAACCTCTTCACGAGCAGTACTTC. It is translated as CASSFWSKPLHEQYF. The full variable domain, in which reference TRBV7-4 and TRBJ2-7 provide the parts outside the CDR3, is GAGVSQSPRYKVAKRGRDVALRCDSISGHVTLYWYRQTLGQGSEVLTYSQSDAQRDKSGRPSGRFSAERPERSVSTLKIQRTEQGDSAVYLCASSFWSKPLHEQYFGPGTRLTVT.

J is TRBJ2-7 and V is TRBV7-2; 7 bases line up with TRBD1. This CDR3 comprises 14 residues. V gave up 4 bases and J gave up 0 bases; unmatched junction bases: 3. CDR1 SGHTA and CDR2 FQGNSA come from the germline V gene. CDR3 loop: CASSSNRGSYEQYF. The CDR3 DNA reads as TGTGCCAGCAGCTCCAACAGGGGCTCCTACGAGCAGTACTTC.

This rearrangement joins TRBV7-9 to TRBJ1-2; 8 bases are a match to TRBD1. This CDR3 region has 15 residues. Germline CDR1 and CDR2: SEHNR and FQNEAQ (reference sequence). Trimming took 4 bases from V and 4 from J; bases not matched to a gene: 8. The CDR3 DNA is TGTGCCAGCAGCTACCACCGGACAGGGTTCTATGGCTACACCTTC. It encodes CASSYHRTGFYGYTF.

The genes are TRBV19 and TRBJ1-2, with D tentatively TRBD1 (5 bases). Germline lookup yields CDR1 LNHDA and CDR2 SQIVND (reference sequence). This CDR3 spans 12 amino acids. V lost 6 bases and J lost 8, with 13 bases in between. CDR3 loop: CASRLMTEGYTF. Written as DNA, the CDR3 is TGTGCCAGTAGACTGATGACAGAGGGCTACACCTTC.

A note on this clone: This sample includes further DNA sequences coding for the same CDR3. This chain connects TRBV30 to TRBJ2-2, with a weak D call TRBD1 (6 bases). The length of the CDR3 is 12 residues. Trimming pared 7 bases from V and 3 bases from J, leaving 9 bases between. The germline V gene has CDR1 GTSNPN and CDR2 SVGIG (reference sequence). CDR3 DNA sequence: TGTGCCTCCAGGGGTTACACCGGGGAGCTGTTTTTT. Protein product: CASRGYTGELFF.

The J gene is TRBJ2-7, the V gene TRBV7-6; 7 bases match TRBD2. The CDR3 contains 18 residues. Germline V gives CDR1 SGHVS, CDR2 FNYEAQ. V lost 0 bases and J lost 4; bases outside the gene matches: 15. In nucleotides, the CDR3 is TGTGCCAGCAGCTTAGCGTTCGGTTGGAGCGGGGTGGAATACGAGCAGTACTTC. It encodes CASSLAFGWSGVEYEQYF. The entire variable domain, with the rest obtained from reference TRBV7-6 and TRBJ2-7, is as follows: GAGVSQSPRYKVTKRGQDVALRCDPISGHVSLYWYRQALGQGPEFLTYFNYEAQQDKSGLPNDRFSAERPEGSISTLTIQRTEQRDSAMYRCASSLAFGWSGVEYEQYFGPGTRLTVT.

In DNA form, the CDR3 reads TGTGCCAGCAGCAAATTATCGGACAAAGAAAGGAAGAATCAGCCCCAGCATTTT. It yields the protein CASSKLSDKERKNQPQHF. The V and J genes are TRBV21-1 and TRBJ1-5; the table's D call, TRBD1, has no DNA check behind it. TRBV21-1 is termed a pseudogene. This CDR3 comprises 18 residues.

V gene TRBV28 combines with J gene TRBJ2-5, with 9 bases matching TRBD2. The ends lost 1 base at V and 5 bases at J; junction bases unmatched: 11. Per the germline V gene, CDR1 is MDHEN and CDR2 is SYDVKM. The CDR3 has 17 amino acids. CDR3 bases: TGTGCCAGCAGTTTATACGGCGGGAGGGTAGGGATGGAGACCCAGTACTTC. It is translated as CASSLYGGRVGMETQYF.

CDR3 amino acids: CASSVYATGPNYGYTF. CDR3 sequence (DNA): TGTGCCAGCAGTGTTTACGCGACAGGACCTAACTATGGCTACACCTTC. The rearrangement links TRBV6-4 to TRBJ1-2; weak D call: TRBD1 (6 bases). Germline CDR1 and CDR2: MRHNA and SNTAGT. With 4 bases removed from V and 0 bases from J, the gap between germline ends came to 15 bases. The CDR3 totals 16 residues.

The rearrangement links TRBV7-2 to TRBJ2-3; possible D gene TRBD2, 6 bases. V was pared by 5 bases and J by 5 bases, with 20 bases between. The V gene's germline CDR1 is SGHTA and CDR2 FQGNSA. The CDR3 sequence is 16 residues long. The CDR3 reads CASSHSLGRKGDTQYF. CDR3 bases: TGTGCCAGCAGCCACAGTTTGGGGAGGAAGGGAGATACGCAGTATTTT. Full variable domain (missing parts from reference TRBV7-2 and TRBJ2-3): GAGVSQSPSNKVTEKGKDVELRCDPISGHTALYWYRQSLGQGLEFLIYFQGNSAPDKSGLPSDRFSAERTGGSVSTLTIQRTQQEDSAVYLCASSHSLGRKGDTQYFGPGTRLTVL.

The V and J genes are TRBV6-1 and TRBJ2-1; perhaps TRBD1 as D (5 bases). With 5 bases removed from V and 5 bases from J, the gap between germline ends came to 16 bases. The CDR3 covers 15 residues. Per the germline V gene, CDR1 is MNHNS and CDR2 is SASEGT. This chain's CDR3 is CASSPLTVGNNEQFF. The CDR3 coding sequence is TGTGCCAGCAGTCCATTGACAGTTGGGAACAATGAGCAGTTCTTC.

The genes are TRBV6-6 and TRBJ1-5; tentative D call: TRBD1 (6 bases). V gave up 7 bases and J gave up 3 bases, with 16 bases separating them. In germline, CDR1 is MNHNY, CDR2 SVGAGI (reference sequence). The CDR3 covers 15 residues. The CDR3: CASTLPGQHNQPQHF. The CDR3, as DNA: TGTGCCAGCACCCTACCAGGACAGCACAATCAGCCCCAGCATTTT.

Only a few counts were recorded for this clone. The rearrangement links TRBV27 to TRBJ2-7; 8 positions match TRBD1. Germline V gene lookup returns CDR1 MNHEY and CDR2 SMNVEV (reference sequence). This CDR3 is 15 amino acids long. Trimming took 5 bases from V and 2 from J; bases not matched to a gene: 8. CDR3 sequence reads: CASSITGTGAYEQYF. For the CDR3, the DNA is TGTGCCAGCAGTATTACCGGGACAGGAGCCTACGAGCAGTACTTC.

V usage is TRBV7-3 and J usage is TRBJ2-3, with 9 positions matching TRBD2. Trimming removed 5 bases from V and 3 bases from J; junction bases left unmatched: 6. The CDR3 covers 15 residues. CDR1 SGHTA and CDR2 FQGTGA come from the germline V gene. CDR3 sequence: CASSRSGGLTDTQYF. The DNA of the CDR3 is TGTGCCAGCAGCCGCAGCGGGGGGCTTACAGATACGCAGTATTTT. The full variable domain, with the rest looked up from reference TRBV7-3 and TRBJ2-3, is GAGVSQTPSNKVTEKGKYVELRCDPISGHTALYWYRQSLGQGPEFLIYFQGTGAADDSGLPNDRFFAVRPEGSVSTLKIQRTERGDSAVYLCASSRSGGLTDTQYFGPGTRLTVL.

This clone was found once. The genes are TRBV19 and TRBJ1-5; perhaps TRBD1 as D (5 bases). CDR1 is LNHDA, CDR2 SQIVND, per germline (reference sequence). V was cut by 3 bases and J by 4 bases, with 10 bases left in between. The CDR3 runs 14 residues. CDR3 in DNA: TGTGCCAGTAGTATTACGGGGGGAAATCAGCCCCAGCATTTT. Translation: CASSITGGNQPQHF.

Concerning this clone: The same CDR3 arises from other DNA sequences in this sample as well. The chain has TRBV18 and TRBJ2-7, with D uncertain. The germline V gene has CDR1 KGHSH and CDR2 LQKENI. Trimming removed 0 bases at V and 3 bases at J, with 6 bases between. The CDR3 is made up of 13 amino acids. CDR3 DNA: TGTGCCAGCTCACCACCGAGAAACTACGAGCAGTACTTC. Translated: CASSPPRNYEQYF.